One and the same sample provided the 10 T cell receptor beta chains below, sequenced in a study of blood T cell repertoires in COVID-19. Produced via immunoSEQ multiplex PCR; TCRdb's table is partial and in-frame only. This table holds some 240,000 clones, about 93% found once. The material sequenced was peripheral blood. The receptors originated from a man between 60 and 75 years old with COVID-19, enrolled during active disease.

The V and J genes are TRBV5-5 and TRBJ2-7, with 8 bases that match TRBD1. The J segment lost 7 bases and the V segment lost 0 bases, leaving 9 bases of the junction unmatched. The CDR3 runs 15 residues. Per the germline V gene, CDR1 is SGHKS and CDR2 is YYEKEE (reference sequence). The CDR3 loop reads CASSLAWQGAREQYF. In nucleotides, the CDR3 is TGTGCCAGCAGCTTGGCCTGGCAGGGGGCACGAGAGCAGTACTTC.

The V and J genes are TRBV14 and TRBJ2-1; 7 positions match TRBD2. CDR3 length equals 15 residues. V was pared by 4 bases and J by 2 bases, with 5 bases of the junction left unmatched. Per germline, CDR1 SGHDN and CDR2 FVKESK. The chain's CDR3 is CASSLRGGTYNEQFF. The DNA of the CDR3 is TGTGCCAGCAGCCTCCGCGGGGGAACCTACAATGAGCAGTTCTTC.

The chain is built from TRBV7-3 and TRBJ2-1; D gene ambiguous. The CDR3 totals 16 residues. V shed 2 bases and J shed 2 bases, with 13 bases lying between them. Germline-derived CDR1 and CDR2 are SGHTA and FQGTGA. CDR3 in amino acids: CASSLEARLAYNEQFF. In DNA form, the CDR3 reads TGTGCCAGCAGCTTAGAAGCCCGCCTGGCCTACAATGAGCAGTTCTTC.

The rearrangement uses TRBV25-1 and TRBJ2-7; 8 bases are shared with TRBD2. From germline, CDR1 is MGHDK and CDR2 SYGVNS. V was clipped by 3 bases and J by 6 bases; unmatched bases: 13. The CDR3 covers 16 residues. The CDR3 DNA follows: TGTGCCAGCAGTGACGGCGGGGGGCAAGGGGGAGGCGAGCAGTACTTC. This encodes CASSDGGGQGGGEQYF.

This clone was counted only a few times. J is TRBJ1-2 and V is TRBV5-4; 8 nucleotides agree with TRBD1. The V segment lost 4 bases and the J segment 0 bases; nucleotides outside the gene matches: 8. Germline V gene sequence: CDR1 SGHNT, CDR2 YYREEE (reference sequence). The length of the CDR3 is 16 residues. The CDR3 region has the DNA TGTGCCAGCAGCGCCTGGACAGGGACTCCTAACTATGGCTACACCTTC. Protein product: CASSAWTGTPNYGYTF.

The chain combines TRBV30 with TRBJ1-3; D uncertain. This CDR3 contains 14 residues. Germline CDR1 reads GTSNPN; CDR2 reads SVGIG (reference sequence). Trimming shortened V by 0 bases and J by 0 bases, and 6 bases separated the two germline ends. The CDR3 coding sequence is TGTGCCTGGAGTGTAGGGAGCTCTGGAAACACCATATATTTT. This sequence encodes CAWSVGSSGNTIYF. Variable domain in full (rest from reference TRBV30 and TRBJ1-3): SQTIHQWPATLVQPVGSPLSLECTVEGTSNPNLYWYRQAAGRGLQLLFYSVGIGQISSEVPQNLSASRPQDRQFILSSKKLLLSDSGFYLCAWSVGSSGNTIYFGEGSWLTVV.

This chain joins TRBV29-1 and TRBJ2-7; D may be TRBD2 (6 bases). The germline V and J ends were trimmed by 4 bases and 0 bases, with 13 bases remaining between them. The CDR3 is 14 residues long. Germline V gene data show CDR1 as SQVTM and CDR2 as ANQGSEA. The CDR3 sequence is CSVVTRGSSYEQYF. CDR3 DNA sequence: TGCAGCGTTGTCACGCGGGGAAGCTCCTACGAGCAGTACTTC.

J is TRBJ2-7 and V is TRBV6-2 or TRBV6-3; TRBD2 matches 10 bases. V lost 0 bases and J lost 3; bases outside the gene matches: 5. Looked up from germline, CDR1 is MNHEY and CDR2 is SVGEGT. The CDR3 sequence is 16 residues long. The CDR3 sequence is CASSYSKASGSYEQYF. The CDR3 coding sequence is TGTGCCAGCAGTTACTCGAAGGCTAGCGGGAGCTACGAGCAGTACTTC.

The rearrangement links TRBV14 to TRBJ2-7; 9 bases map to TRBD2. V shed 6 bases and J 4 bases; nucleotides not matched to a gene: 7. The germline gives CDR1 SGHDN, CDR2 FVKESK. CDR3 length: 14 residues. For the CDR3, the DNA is TGTGCCAGCAGGCTAGCGGGGAGCGGTTACGAGCAGTACTTC. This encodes CASRLAGSGYEQYF. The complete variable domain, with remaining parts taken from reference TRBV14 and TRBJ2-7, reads EAGVTQFPSHSVIEKGQTVTLRCDPISGHDNLYWYRRVMGKEIKFLLHFVKESKQDESGMPNNRFLAERTGGTYSTLKVQPAELEDSGVYFCASRLAGSGYEQYFGPGTRLTVT.

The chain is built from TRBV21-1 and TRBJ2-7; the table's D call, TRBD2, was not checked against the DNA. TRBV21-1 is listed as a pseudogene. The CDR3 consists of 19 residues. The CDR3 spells CASSKAIPTVAGEPHEQYF. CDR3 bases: TGTGCCAGCAGCAAAGCTATCCCTACCGTAGCGGGAGAACCCCACGAGCAGTACTTC.